The 19 T cell receptor beta chains below come from one sample, sequenced in a study of blood T cells in healthy people across ages. Primers used in a second PCR of about 7 to 12 cycles were a sample-barcoded 5' primer and a J-beta primer mix. Via MiXCR, TCRdb re-called the 5' RACE reads, giving one row per CDR3 protein. The table includes around 800,000 distinct CDR3 sequences, under 45% detected once. The sequenced material came from blood. The receptors were sampled from a man in his 60s in good health.

The V call is TRBV9, the J call TRBJ2-7; 9 bases fit TRBD1. Germline CDR1 is SGDLS and CDR2 is YYNGEE. The CDR3 covers 15 residues. V shed 3 bases and J 0 bases; nucleotides not matched to a gene: 4. The CDR3 DNA reads TGTGCCAGCAGCGAGGGGACAGGGTACTCCTACGAGCAGTACTTC. This sequence encodes CASSEGTGYSYEQYF.

This clonotype showed up many times. This sequence joins TRBV27 and TRBJ2-6, with a possible D match to TRBD1 (6 bases). V lost 6 bases and J 0 bases, leaving 9 bases between the germline ends. CDR3 length: 15 amino acids. In germline, CDR1 is MNHEY, CDR2 SMNVEV (reference sequence). CDR3 region: CASRLTGSGANVLTF. The CDR3, as DNA: TGTGCCAGCAGACTGACAGGCTCTGGGGCCAACGTCCTGACTTTC. Combining the CDR3 with reference TRBV27 and TRBJ2-6 gives the whole variable domain EAQVTQNPRYLITVTGKKLTVTCSQNMNHEYMSWYRQDPGLGLRQIYYSMNVEVTDKGDVPEGYKVSRKEKRNFPLILESPSPNQTSLYFCASRLTGSGANVLTFGAGSRLTVL.

The chain is built from TRBV4-3 and TRBJ1-2; D perhaps matches TRBD1 (5 bases). Per germline, CDR1 LGHNA and CDR2 YSLEER. The ends were cut back, 4 bases at V and 2 bases at J, with 20 bases in the middle. CDR3 length equals 17 residues. The CDR3 loop is CASSLIGAPKTNYGYTF. In DNA, the CDR3 is TGCGCCAGCAGCCTCATCGGGGCCCCAAAAACGAACTATGGCTACACCTTC.

J is TRBJ1-4 and V is TRBV6-2 or TRBV6-3; no definite D call. The V and J ends lost 6 bases and 4 bases respectively, with 15 bases between them. Per germline, CDR1 MNHEY and CDR2 SVGEGT. The CDR3 is made up of 15 amino acids. CDR3 amino acids: CASRQTAARNEKLFF. CDR3 sequence (DNA): TGTGCCAGCAGACAGACCGCGGCGCGTAATGAAAAACTGTTTTTT.

The gene calls are TRBV24-1 and TRBJ2-1, with 7 positions matching TRBD1. CDR3 length: 15 amino acids. V was clipped by 5 bases and J by 5 bases; unmatched bases: 8. Germline V CDR1 and CDR2: KGHDR, SFDVKD. The CDR3 spells CATSGPGTANNEQFF. CDR3 sequence (DNA): TGTGCCACCAGTGGCCCCGGGACAGCTAACAATGAGCAGTTCTTC.

This clonotype was seen just once. This chain links TRBV10-3 with TRBJ1-2, with TRBD1 as a possible D gene (5 bases). The CDR3 consists of 12 residues. The germline gives CDR1 ENHRY, CDR2 SYGVKD. The germline V and J ends were trimmed by 3 bases and 3 bases, with 5 bases remaining between them. The CDR3 DNA is TGTGCCATCAGTGACAGGGACTATGGCTACACCTTC. It is translated as CAISDRDYGYTF.

The J gene is TRBJ2-3, the V gene TRBV6-5; D possibly corresponds to TRBD1 (6 bases). The germline V gene has CDR1 MNHEY and CDR2 SVGAGI. This CDR3 contains 16 residues. V lost 10 bases and J lost 3, with 23 bases in between. The CDR3 region has the DNA TGTGCCACCTCGGCTTCCGGGCCCACAGGGACAGATACGCAGTATTTT. It specifies CATSASGPTGTDTQYF.

This clonotype was seen a few times. The V gene is TRBV6-5, the J gene TRBJ2-5; D gene uncertain. Germline-derived CDR1 and CDR2 are MNHEY and SVGAGI. The CDR3 extends over 14 amino acids. V lost 6 bases and J 1 base, leaving 12 bases between the germline ends. CDR3 residues: CASSDGPLQETQYF. CDR3 sequence (DNA): TGTGCCAGCAGCGACGGACCTCTCCAAGAGACCCAGTACTTC.

The V call is TRBV7-9, the J call TRBJ2-3; 9 positions match TRBD1. V dropped 4 bases and J dropped 3; count of bases not matched to a gene: 11. CDR3 size: 17 residues. Germline V gene lookup returns CDR1 SEHNR and CDR2 FQNEAQ (reference sequence). The DNA of the CDR3 is TGTGCCAGCAGCTCAAGCCTAACAGGGGGCTTGACAGATACGCAGTATTTT. This gives the protein CASSSSLTGGLTDTQYF.

There are a few counts of this clonotype. The chain employs TRBV20-1 and TRBJ2-7, with a possible D match to TRBD1 (6 bases). V gave up 6 bases and J gave up 0 bases, with 9 bases separating them. This CDR3 is built from 12 residues. Per the germline V gene, CDR1 is DFQATT and CDR2 is SNEGSKA (reference sequence). CDR3 coding DNA: TGCAGTGCCGGCAGGGGCTCCTACGAGCAGTACTTC. Its translation is CSAGRGSYEQYF.

This chain links TRBV12-3 or TRBV12-4 with TRBJ1-4; D not resolved. V lost 10 bases and J lost 0, with 15 bases in between. CDR3 length: 15 residues. CDR3 sequence: CATSRGIATNEKLFF. CDR3 nucleotide sequence: TGTGCCACCAGCCGCGGGATTGCAACTAATGAAAAACTGTTTTTT.

This clonotype has only a few counts. The chain recombines TRBV7-2 with TRBJ2-7; TRBD2 matches at 14 bases. CDR1 is SGHTA and CDR2 is FQGNSA in the germline V gene. This CDR3 region has 16 residues. V trimming: 5 bases; J trimming: 2 bases; junction bases outside the gene matches: 5. The CDR3 sequence: CASSPGLAGGAYEQYF. The DNA for the CDR3 is TGTGCCAGCAGCCCCGGACTAGCGGGGGGTGCCTACGAGCAGTACTTC. The full variable domain, in which reference TRBV7-2 and TRBJ2-7 provide the parts outside the CDR3, is GAGVSQSPSNKVTEKGKDVELRCDPISGHTALYWYRQSLGQGLEFLIYFQGNSAPDKSGLPSDRFSAERTGGSVSTLTIQRTQQEDSAVYLCASSPGLAGGAYEQYFGPGTRLTVT.

The chain is built from TRBV7-2 and TRBJ2-5; 9 bases are shared with TRBD2. The germline gives CDR1 SGHTA, CDR2 FQGNSA. V lost 7 bases and J lost 2; bases outside the gene matches: 5. The CDR3 contains 14 residues. CDR3 amino acids: CASTPSGVQETQYF. Here the CDR3 DNA reads TGTGCCAGCACCCCTAGCGGGGTTCAAGAGACCCAGTACTTC.

CDR3 residues: CASREGVRNTEAFF. The DNA for the CDR3 is TGTGCCAGCAGGGAGGGGGTGAGGAACACTGAAGCTTTCTTT. The chain has TRBV12-3 or TRBV12-4 and TRBJ1-1, with D possibly matching TRBD1 (6 bases). The CDR3 length is 14 residues. The V end lost 6 bases, the J end lost 1 base, and 12 bases lay between the germline ends.

This clonotype was seen more than once but under ten times. CDR3 residues: CASSPSVGNSYEQYF. DNA for the CDR3: TGTGCCAGCAGCCCTTCCGTTGGGAACTCCTACGAGCAGTACTTC. V and J are TRBV7-2 and TRBJ2-7, with D unclear. Looked up from germline, CDR1 is SGHTA and CDR2 is FQGNSA. The CDR3 length is 15 residues. V was pared by 5 bases and J by 0 bases, with 14 bases between.

This clonotype was observed once. This chain joins TRBV20-1 and TRBJ1-2, with 8 bases that match TRBD1. The CDR3 runs 14 residues. Looked up from germline, CDR1 is DFQATT and CDR2 is SNEGSKA (reference sequence). The trim removed 6 bases at V and 8 bases at J, leaving 14 bases unmatched. The CDR3 loop reads CSASVPTGEGGYTF. The CDR3 bases are TGCAGTGCATCTGTACCGACAGGGGAAGGGGGCTACACCTTC.

This clonotype appeared a few times. The chain carries TRBV29-1 and TRBJ2-6, with a tentative D call TRBD2 (6 bases). The V end lost 4 bases, the J end lost 2 bases, and 18 bases lay between the germline ends. The germline gives CDR1 SQVTM, CDR2 ANQGSEA. CDR3 size: 17 residues. CDR3 bases: TGCAGCGTTGGGGGTGTCGGGGGAACGGCTGGGGCCAACGTCCTGACTTTC. It specifies CSVGGVGGTAGANVLTF.

This clonotype was recorded many times. V and J are TRBV7-2 and TRBJ2-5; no firm D call. Germline CDR1 SGHTA, CDR2 FQGNSA. There are 12 residues in the CDR3. The V end lost 1 base, the J end lost 3 bases, and 3 bases lay between the germline ends. The CDR3 nucleotides are TGTGCCAGCAGCTTAGATAAAGAGACCCAGTACTTC. Residues: CASSLDKETQYF.

There are many counts of this clonotype. V is TRBV6-2 or TRBV6-3 and J is TRBJ2-7, with a tentative D call TRBD1 (5 bases). This CDR3 spans 14 amino acids. With 6 bases removed from V and 1 base from J, the gap between germline ends came to 13 bases. CDR1 and CDR2 from the germline V gene are MNHEY and SVGEGT. CDR3 nucleotide sequence: TGTGCCAGCAGCTTTGACAGATTTTCCTACGAGCAGTACTTC. Its translation: CASSFDRFSYEQYF.